The 21 T cell receptor beta chains presented below share a single source sample, sequenced in a study of T cell responses to AZD1222 COVID-19 vaccine. Repertoires were generated with immunoSEQ multiplex PCR, while TCRdb's copy carries only in-frame clones and drops some. The table records some 130,000 clones, just over 90% of them present only once. This material consisted of peripheral blood, taken on day 0 of AZD1222 vaccination. Receptor source: an adult in good health.

V usage is TRBV19 and J usage is TRBJ1-2; 7 bases are a match to TRBD1. Per germline, CDR1 LNHDA and CDR2 SQIVND (reference sequence). This CDR3 is 13 amino acids long. With 4 bases clipped from V and 2 bases from J, the junction kept 1 base outside the gene matches. The CDR3 nucleotides read TGTGCCAGTAGTACGACAGGGAACTATGGCTACACCTTC. This translates into CASSTTGNYGYTF.

The chain carries TRBV24-1 and TRBJ2-2; no reliable D call. Trimming stripped 9 bases from V and 4 bases from J, with 17 bases between. The CDR3 contains 15 residues. Germline V gene data show CDR1 as KGHDR and CDR2 as SFDVKD. DNA of the CDR3: TGTGCCACCGCCGAAACAGATAGACCCACCGGGGAGCTGTTTTTT. Its protein is CATAETDRPTGELFF.

The V call is TRBV9, the J call TRBJ2-2; no definite D call. V lost 0 bases and J 1 base, leaving 7 bases between the germline ends. The CDR3 extends over 15 amino acids. In germline, CDR1 is SGDLS, CDR2 YYNGEE. CDR3: CASSVEPKNTGELFF. CDR3 in DNA: TGTGCCAGCAGCGTAGAGCCCAAGAACACCGGGGAGCTGTTTTTT.

In DNA form, the CDR3 reads TGTGCCAGCAGCCCAGACAGAAATGAAAAACTGTTTTTT. This encodes CASSPDRNEKLFF. V gene TRBV11-1 combines with J gene TRBJ1-4, with TRBD1 as a possible D gene (5 bases). This CDR3 has 13 residues. Per germline, CDR1 SGHAT and CDR2 FQDESV (reference sequence). Trimming took 5 bases from V and 5 from J, leaving 9 bases between them.

The chain joins TRBV28 to TRBJ1-2; D possibly corresponds to TRBD1 (5 bases). Trimming took off 5 bases at V and 8 bases at J, with 18 bases between the two ends. This CDR3 contains 14 residues. CDR1 and CDR2 (germline): MDHEN, SYDVKM. The CDR3 protein is CASSGWTTMEGYTF. The CDR3 DNA is TGTGCCAGCAGTGGGTGGACAACCATGGAGGGCTACACCTTC.

J is TRBJ1-5 and V is TRBV9; tentative D call: TRBD1 (6 bases). V lost 0 bases and J 8 bases, leaving 12 bases between the germline ends. Looked up from germline, CDR1 is SGDLS and CDR2 is YYNGEE. The CDR3 is 14 residues long. The DNA for the CDR3 is TGTGCCAGCAGCGTAGGGGTAGGGGGAAAGCCCCAGCATTTT. As protein: CASSVGVGGKPQHF.

The CDR3 DNA is TGTGCCAGCAGCCGATCCAGGGGGCAAGAGACCCAGTACTTC. It translates to CASSRSRGQETQYF. V usage is TRBV6-5 and J usage is TRBJ2-5, with 7 bases identical to TRBD1. Germline V lookup: CDR1 MNHEY, CDR2 SVGAGI. The CDR3 contains 14 residues. Unmatched junction bases numbered 6, after V lost 6 bases and J lost 2 bases.

This chain uses TRBV14 with TRBJ1-6, with 9 bases fitting TRBD1. The length of the CDR3 is 16 residues. J gave up 8 bases and V 1 base, and 6 bases lay outside the gene matches. CDR1 and CDR2 (germline): SGHDN, FVKESK. The CDR3 sequence is CASSQVPGQGYSPLHF. The CDR3 region has the DNA TGTGCCAGCAGCCAAGTTCCGGGACAGGGCTATTCACCCCTCCACTTT. Full variable domain (rest looked up from reference TRBV14 and TRBJ1-6): EAGVTQFPSHSVIEKGQTVTLRCDPISGHDNLYWYRRVMGKEIKFLLHFVKESKQDESGMPNNRFLAERTGGTYSTLKVQPAELEDSGVYFCASSQVPGQGYSPLHFGNGTRLTVT.

The chain employs TRBV4-2 and TRBJ2-3, with D maybe TRBD2 (7 bases). Germline assignment: CDR1 LGHNA and CDR2 YNFKEQ. The V and J ends lost 6 bases and 7 bases respectively, with 14 bases between them. The CDR3 totals 13 residues. Here the CDR3 reads CASRRGGKNTQYF. Written as DNA, the CDR3 is TGTGCCAGCAGGAGGGGGGGCAAGAATACGCAGTATTTT.

In this sample, this clone turned up once. The CDR3 bases are TGCAGCGTACACACGAGGAGAGAGGGAGATACGCAGTATTTT. Translating gives CSVHTRREGDTQYF. This rearrangement joins TRBV29-1 to TRBJ2-3, with TRBD2 as a possible D gene (5 bases). The germline CDR1 and CDR2 sequences are SQVTM and ANQGSEA. This CDR3 region has 14 residues. V lost 6 bases to trimming and J lost 5 bases, with 18 bases between them.

This rearrangement joins TRBV4-3 to TRBJ1-2, with D unresolved. V lost 0 bases and J 11 bases, leaving 10 bases between the germline ends. The CDR3 is 12 residues long. CDR1 and CDR2 (germline): LGHNA, YSLEER. CDR3: CASSQDQVSYTF. The CDR3 region has the DNA TGCGCCAGCAGCCAAGATCAGGTTTCTTACACCTTC.

The gene calls are TRBV9 and TRBJ1-6; D perhaps matches TRBD1 (6 bases). The CDR3 length is 13 residues. V was pared by 6 bases and J by 10 bases, with 14 bases between. Germline-derived CDR1 and CDR2 are SGDLS and YYNGEE. CDR3: CASTTGQNSPLHF. CDR3 coding DNA: TGTGCCAGCACCACAGGGCAAAACTCACCCCTCCACTTT.

In this sample, this clone turned up once. The rearrangement links TRBV6-5 to TRBJ2-3; 7 bases are a match to TRBD1. The CDR3 is 15 amino acids. Germline CDR1 and CDR2: MNHEY and SVGAGI. The V segment lost 0 bases and the J segment 4 bases; nucleotides outside the gene matches: 4. This chain's CDR3 is CASSYSGQGADTQYF. Here the CDR3 DNA reads TGTGCCAGCAGTTACTCAGGGCAGGGGGCAGATACGCAGTATTTT.

The rearrangement uses TRBV6-5 and TRBJ1-1; 7 bases map to TRBD1. In germline, CDR1 is MNHEY, CDR2 SVGAGI. Trimming cost V 6 bases and J 2 bases; bases outside gene matches: 6. The CDR3 is 14 residues long. The CDR3 sequence: CASSMTGFNTEAFF. The DNA for the CDR3 is TGTGCCAGCAGCATGACAGGGTTCAACACTGAAGCTTTCTTT.

V usage is TRBV7-9 and J usage is TRBJ2-7; TRBD1 matches at 7 bases. This CDR3 is built from 14 residues. CDR1 and CDR2 from the germline V gene are SEHNR and FQNEAQ (reference sequence). Unmatched junction bases numbered 7, after V lost 6 bases and J lost 2 bases. The CDR3 sequence is CASRSGTVPYEQYF. CDR3 bases: TGTGCCAGCAGGTCCGGGACAGTGCCCTACGAGCAGTACTTC. Looking up the rest from reference TRBV7-9 and TRBJ2-7 gives the full variable domain: DTGVSQNPRHKITKRGQNVTFRCDPISEHNRLYWYRQTLGQGPEFLTYFQNEAQLEKSRLLSDRFSAERPKGSFSTLEIQRTEQGDSAMYLCASRSGTVPYEQYFGPGTRLTVT.

J is TRBJ1-1 and V is TRBV5-4; no reliable D call. Trimming took off 0 bases at V and 6 bases at J, with 15 bases between the two ends. Germline V gives CDR1 SGHNT, CDR2 YYREEE (reference sequence). This CDR3 is 15 amino acids long. This CDR3 is CASSLEVGRYSEAFF. In nucleotides, the CDR3 is TGTGCCAGCAGCTTGGAGGTAGGGCGGTACTCTGAAGCTTTCTTT.

This clone appeared a single time. The V and J genes are TRBV7-2 and TRBJ2-7, with D perhaps matching TRBD2 (6 bases). V was trimmed by 5 bases and J by 3 bases, leaving 11 bases between them. Per germline, CDR1 SGHTA and CDR2 FQGNSA. This CDR3 has 13 residues. The CDR3 DNA follows: TGTGCCAGCAGCCGGGAGAGGGACTACGAGCAGTACTTC. Translated, it gives CASSRERDYEQYF.

The chain is built from TRBV2 and TRBJ1-4, with D maybe TRBD1 (5 bases). Per germline, CDR1 SNHLY and CDR2 FYNNEI. V lost 6 bases, J lost 8 bases, and 13 bases lay in between. CDR3 size: 13 residues. CDR3 sequence reads: CASSRGWTEKLFF. CDR3 sequence (DNA): TGTGCCAGCAGCCGGGGGTGGACGGAAAAACTGTTTTTT.

The chain joins TRBV29-1 to TRBJ1-2; 9 bases match TRBD1. Germline lookup yields CDR1 SQVTM and CDR2 ANQGSEA. The CDR3 totals 13 residues. V shed 7 bases, J shed 5 bases, and the junction held 8 bases outside the gene matches. The CDR3 DNA follows: TGCAGCGGATCGGACAGGGGAGGATATGGCTACACCTTC. It yields the protein CSGSDRGGYGYTF.

This sequence joins TRBV4-3 and TRBJ2-2; weak D call: TRBD2 (7 bases). The V gene lost 1 base and the J gene lost 0 bases, with 15 bases spanning the gap. The germline V gene encodes CDR1 LGHNA and CDR2 YSLEER. The CDR3 is made up of 18 amino acids. This CDR3 is CASSQGPAGAPNTGELFF. The CDR3 nucleotides are TGCGCCAGCAGCCAAGGGCCGGCGGGGGCGCCGAACACCGGGGAGCTGTTTTTT.

The chain employs TRBV6-5 and TRBJ1-1; TRBD1 agrees at 9 bases. Germline lookup yields CDR1 MNHEY and CDR2 SVGAGI. This CDR3 has 16 amino acids. After removal of 2 bases from V and 4 bases from J, the junction contained 8 bases not matched to a gene. CDR3 residues: CASSYQTGGSGTEAFF. In DNA, the CDR3 is TGTGCCAGCAGTTACCAGACAGGGGGGTCGGGCACTGAAGCTTTCTTT.